The clone carrying this T cell receptor (beta chain) was recorded a few times. This record comes from a study of control samples from healthy donors and cancer patients. Only in-frame clones appear in the TCRdb table, and some are missing; sequencing was by immunoSEQ multiplex PCR. The sample carries about 100,000 clones, about 82% recorded once. Per the germline V gene, CDR1 is SNHLY and CDR2 is FYNNEI. This CDR3 is 12 amino acids long. V shed 7 bases and J shed 5 bases, with 12 bases lying between them. The clonotype was recovered from a man between 25 and 39 years old in good health. The chain combines TRBV2 with TRBJ2-7; D unclear. Sequencing input: blood. The CDR3 coding sequence is TGTGCCAGCAACGTAGCCGTAGACGAGCAGTACTTC. It specifies CASNVAVDEQYF. Together with reference TRBV2 and TRBJ2-7, the CDR3 gives the full variable domain: EPEVTQTPSHQVTQMGQEVILRCVPISNHLYFYWYRQILGQKVEFLVSFYNNEISEKSEIFDDQFSVERPDGSNFTLKIRSTKLEDSAMYFCASNVAVDEQYFGPGTRLTVT.